What follows are 17 T cell receptor beta chains derived from one specimen sequenced in a study of shared clonotypes between healthy human individuals (dated by TCRdb to the early 2020s). CD8 naive samples were obtained by positive selection for CCR7 among CD45RO-negative cells, yielding a CD45RA+CCR7+ population from which TemRA cells were excluded. Receptor libraries were prepared by the immunoSEQ multiplex PCR assay. TCRdb stores this immuneACCESS table with in-frame sequences only. Part of the clones is absent; in the studies checked, under half of the shortfall reflects unresolved V genes, and no reason is known for the rest. For this sample the table gives 560,000 or so clones, of which about 96% were detected only once. The ten largest make up around 0.1% of the sample. What was sequenced was naive CD8+ T cells sorted from blood. Sample cell subset or site, as interpreted from the label and publication: CD45RA+CCR7+. The receptor set was obtained from a woman under 40 in good health.

This clone has only one observation. The chain carries TRBV10-3 and TRBJ2-3; 11 bases are a match to TRBD1. The CDR3 sequence is 15 residues long. V dropped 6 bases and J dropped 1; count of bases not matched to a gene: 3. CDR1 and CDR2 (germline): ENHRY, SYGVKD. The CDR3 spells CAIRLDRGRTDTQYF. The CDR3 DNA reads TGTGCCATCAGACTGGACAGGGGGCGCACAGATACGCAGTATTTT.

This clone has only one observation. The chain links TRBV15 to TRBJ1-2; TRBD1 matches at 8 bases. Germline V CDR1 and CDR2: LNHNV, YYDKDF (reference sequence). The CDR3 is 15 amino acids. Germline trimming cut 5 bases from V and 0 bases from J; bases unmatched to any gene: 5. The CDR3 region is CATSAGTGSNYGYTF. CDR3 nucleotide sequence: TGTGCCACCAGCGCAGGGACAGGCTCTAACTATGGCTACACCTTC.

This chain links TRBV4-1 with TRBJ2-4, with D possibly TRBD2 on 6 matching bases. The V gene's germline CDR1 is MGHRA and CDR2 YSYEKL. The V end lost 3 bases, the J end lost 1 base, and 19 bases lay between the germline ends. This CDR3 is built from 18 residues. The CDR3 sequence: CASSHAPRGTNAKNIQYF. CDR3 in DNA: TGCGCCAGCAGCCACGCCCCCCGGGGGACGAATGCCAAAAACATTCAGTACTTC.

The V call is TRBV10-3, the J call TRBJ2-7; 12 bases map to TRBD1. The ends lost 0 bases at V and 6 bases at J; junction bases unmatched: 3. The CDR3 loop spans 15 amino acids. Germline V gene sequence: CDR1 ENHRY, CDR2 SYGVKD. The chain's CDR3 is CAISESGTGGLEQYF. In nucleotides, the CDR3 is TGTGCCATCAGTGAGTCCGGGACAGGGGGCCTCGAGCAGTACTTC.

In this sample, this clone turned up once. V is TRBV7-9 and J is TRBJ2-7; 10 bases fit TRBD2. The ends lost 5 bases at V and 3 bases at J; junction bases unmatched: 4. There are 14 residues in the CDR3. CDR1 is SEHNR, CDR2 FQNEAQ, per germline (reference sequence). The chain's CDR3 is CASSNGLAVYEQYF. The DNA for the CDR3 is TGTGCCAGCAGCAACGGACTAGCGGTCTACGAGCAGTACTTC. The variable domain in full, with the rest retrieved from reference TRBV7-9 and TRBJ2-7, is DTGVSQNPRHKITKRGQNVTFRCDPISEHNRLYWYRQTLGQGPEFLTYFQNEAQLEKSRLLSDRFSAERPKGSFSTLEIQRTEQGDSAMYLCASSNGLAVYEQYFGPGTRLTVT.

The chain carries TRBV6-6 and TRBJ1-2, with 7 bases that match TRBD1. This CDR3 region has 13 residues. The germline gives CDR1 MNHNY, CDR2 SVGAGI (reference sequence). After removal of 8 bases from V and 7 bases from J, the junction contained 10 bases not matched to a gene. The CDR3 DNA reads as TGTGCCAGCCGAACTACAGGGGCTGTTGGCTACACCTTC. This translates into CASRTTGAVGYTF.

This clone was recorded only once. The chain joins TRBV15 to TRBJ2-2; the D is unclear. The germline V gene encodes CDR1 LNHNV and CDR2 YYDKDF (reference sequence). The V end lost 0 bases, the J end lost 3 bases, and 8 bases lay between the germline ends. This CDR3 region has 15 residues. The chain's CDR3 is CATSRDRIHTGELFF. CDR3 sequence (DNA): TGTGCCACCAGCAGAGATCGCATCCACACCGGGGAGCTGTTTTTT.

This chain joins TRBV30 and TRBJ1-4; 8 bases match TRBD1. This CDR3 comprises 16 residues. J was trimmed by 2 bases and V by 2 bases; bases with no gene match: 7. Per germline, CDR1 GTSNPN and CDR2 SVGIG (reference sequence). The CDR3 nucleotides are TGTGCCTGGAGTACCGGACAGGGTTTGACTAATGAAAAACTGTTTTTT. Residues: CAWSTGQGLTNEKLFF.

The chain employs TRBV5-6 and TRBJ1-2; 8 nucleotides match TRBD1. The CDR3 spans 13 residues. V lost 5 bases to trimming and J lost 7 bases; unmatched junction nucleotides: 7. Germline CDR1 and CDR2: SGHDT and YYEEEE. The CDR3, as DNA: TGTGCCAGCAGTCCGGACAGGGACGGTGGCTACACCTTC. Amino acid sequence: CASSPDRDGGYTF. Full variable domain (rest looked up from reference TRBV5-6 and TRBJ1-2): DAGVTQSPTHLIKTRGQQVTLRCSPKSGHDTVSWYQQALGQGPQFIFQYYEEEERQRGNFPDRFSGHQFPNYSSELNVNALLLGDSALYLCASSPDRDGGYTFGSGTRLTVV.

Concerning this clone itself: Other DNA sequences of this sample code for an identical CDR3. The chain couples TRBV5-4 to TRBJ2-7; D uncertain. Germline CDR1 is SGHNT and CDR2 is YYREEE (reference sequence). The CDR3 extends over 11 amino acids. Trimming left V 5 bases short and J 3 bases short, with 6 bases between. DNA of the CDR3: TGTGCCAGCAGTTCGAGCTACGAGCAGTACTTC. Translated: CASSSSYEQYF.

The count of this clone is one. V gene TRBV19 combines with J gene TRBJ1-4; perhaps TRBD1 as D (5 bases). Germline lookup yields CDR1 LNHDA and CDR2 SQIVND (reference sequence). There are 15 residues in the CDR3. Trimming removed 4 bases from V and 0 bases from J, with 9 bases in between. CDR3 sequence (DNA): TGTGCCAGTAGTACCCACAGGCCAACTAATGAAAAACTGTTTTTT. It translates to CASSTHRPTNEKLFF.

This chain uses TRBV7-3 with TRBJ2-1; D is perhaps TRBD1 or TRBD2 (5 bases each). The CDR3 spans 18 residues. V was pared by 5 bases and J by 1 base, with 21 bases between. Germline values: CDR1 SGHTA, CDR2 FQGTGA. In DNA form, the CDR3 reads TGTGCCAGCAGCCCCACCCCGGGACCTTGGATGTCCTACAATGAGCAGTTCTTC. It encodes CASSPTPGPWMSYNEQFF.

The gene calls are TRBV23-1 and TRBJ1-2; 9 positions match TRBD1. TRBV23-1 is an ORF, and what it does is uncertain. The V gene end was trimmed by 4 bases and the J gene end by 5 bases; junction bases not matched to a gene: 8. The CDR3 is made up of 15 amino acids. In DNA form, the CDR3 reads TGCGCCAGCAGTCCCCACAGGGGGCAAGGGTATGGCTACACCTTC. It encodes CASSPHRGQGYGYTF.

As to this clone: This sample also contains other DNA sequences that code for the same CDR3. The V call is TRBV27, the J call TRBJ1-4; D is ambiguous. Per germline, CDR1 MNHEY and CDR2 SMNVEV (reference sequence). V shed 5 bases and J shed 0 bases, with 4 bases lying between them. CDR3 size: 13 residues. CDR3: CASSPATNEKLFF. In nucleotides, the CDR3 is TGTGCCAGCAGTCCTGCAACTAATGAAAAACTGTTTTTT.

The V call is TRBV28, the J call TRBJ2-7; tentatively, D is TRBD1 (6 bases). Trimming took off 2 bases at V and 3 bases at J, with 11 bases between the two ends. Germline CDR1 is MDHEN and CDR2 is SYDVKM. The CDR3 runs 14 residues. The CDR3 spells CASSLQDSYYEQYF. CDR3 nucleotide sequence: TGTGCCAGCAGTTTACAGGACAGCTACTACGAGCAGTACTTC.

The chain links TRBV19 to TRBJ2-1; the D is unclear. The V end lost 6 bases, the J end lost 8 bases, and 5 bases lay between the germline ends. Germline V lookup: CDR1 LNHDA, CDR2 SQIVND (reference sequence). This CDR3 spans 10 amino acids. CDR3 sequence: CASSDHEQFF. The CDR3 region has the DNA TGTGCCAGTAGCGACCATGAGCAGTTCTTC.

The chain recombines TRBV2 with TRBJ2-1; 9 bases agree with TRBD2. The germline CDR1 and CDR2 sequences are SNHLY and FYNNEI. V gave up 3 bases and J gave up 5 bases; unmatched junction bases: 11. There are 17 residues in the CDR3. In DNA, the CDR3 is TGTGCCAGCAGTGAGGGGCTAGCGGGAAACGGTGACAATGAGCAGTTCTTC. Translating it yields CASSEGLAGNGDNEQFF.